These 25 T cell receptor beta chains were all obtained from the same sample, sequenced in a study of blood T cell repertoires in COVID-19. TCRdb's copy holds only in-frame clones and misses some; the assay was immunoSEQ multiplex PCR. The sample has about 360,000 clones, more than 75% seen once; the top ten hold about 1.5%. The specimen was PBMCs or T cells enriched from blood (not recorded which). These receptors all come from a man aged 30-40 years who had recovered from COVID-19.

The DNA of the CDR3 is TGTGCCAGCAGTGAATCCGGACAGGGGAGTGTCAATCAGCCCCAGCATTTT. It is translated as CASSESGQGSVNQPQHF. The rearrangement joins TRBV2 to TRBJ1-5, with 9 nucleotides matching TRBD1. Unmatched junction bases numbered 8, after V lost 2 bases and J lost 3 bases. This CDR3 is built from 17 residues. From germline, CDR1 is SNHLY and CDR2 FYNNEI. The entire variable domain, with the rest obtained from reference TRBV2 and TRBJ1-5, is as follows: EPEVTQTPSHQVTQMGQEVILRCVPISNHLYFYWYRQILGQKVEFLVSFYNNEISEKSEIFDDQFSVERPDGSNFTLKIRSTKLEDSAMYFCASSESGQGSVNQPQHFGDGTRLSIL.

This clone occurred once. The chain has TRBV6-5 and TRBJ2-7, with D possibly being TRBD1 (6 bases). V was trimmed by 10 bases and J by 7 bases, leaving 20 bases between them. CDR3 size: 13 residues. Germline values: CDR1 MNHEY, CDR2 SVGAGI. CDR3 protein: CAIRPVTGREQYF. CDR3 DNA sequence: TGTGCCATCAGACCCGTTACAGGGAGAGAGCAGTACTTC.

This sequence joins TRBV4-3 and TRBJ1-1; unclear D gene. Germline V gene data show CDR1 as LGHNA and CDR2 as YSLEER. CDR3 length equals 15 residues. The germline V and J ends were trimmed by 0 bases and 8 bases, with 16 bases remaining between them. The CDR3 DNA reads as TGCGCCAGCAGCCAAGAAATCGTGTCTGGAGTGGAAGCTTTCTTT. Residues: CASSQEIVSGVEAFF.

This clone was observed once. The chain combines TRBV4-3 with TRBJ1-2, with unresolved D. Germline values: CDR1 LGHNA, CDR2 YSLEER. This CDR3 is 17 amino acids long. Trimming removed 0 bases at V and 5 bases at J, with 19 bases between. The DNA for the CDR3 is TGCGCCAGCAGCCAAGATACCCCGTTTCCCGAGGCGTATGGCTACACCTTC. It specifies CASSQDTPFPEAYGYTF.

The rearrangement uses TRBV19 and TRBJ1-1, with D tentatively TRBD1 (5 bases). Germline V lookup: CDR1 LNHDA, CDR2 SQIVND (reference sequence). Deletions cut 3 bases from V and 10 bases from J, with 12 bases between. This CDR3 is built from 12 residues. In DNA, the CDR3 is TGTGCCAGTAGTATGCGGCAGGGTGGAGCTTTCTTT. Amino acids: CASSMRQGGAFF.

Here the CDR3 DNA reads TGTGCCAGCTCACAGGGACTAGCGAATACAGATACGCAGTATTTT. Translation: CASSQGLANTDTQYF. The chain combines TRBV18 with TRBJ2-3; TRBD2 matches 10 bases. The CDR3 runs to 15 residues. The J segment lost 3 bases and the V segment lost 4 bases, leaving 4 bases of the junction unmatched. Germline V lookup: CDR1 KGHSH, CDR2 LQKENI.

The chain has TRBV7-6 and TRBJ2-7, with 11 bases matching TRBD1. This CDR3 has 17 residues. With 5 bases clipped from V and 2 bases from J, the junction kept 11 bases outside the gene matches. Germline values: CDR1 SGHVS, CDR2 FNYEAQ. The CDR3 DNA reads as TGTGCCAGCAGCGCTACCCTTGGGGGACAGGGGGCCTACGAGCAGTACTTC. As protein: CASSATLGGQGAYEQYF.

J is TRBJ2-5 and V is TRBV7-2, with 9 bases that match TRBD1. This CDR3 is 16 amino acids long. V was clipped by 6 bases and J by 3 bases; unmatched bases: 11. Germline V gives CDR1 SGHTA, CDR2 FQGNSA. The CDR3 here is CASSKPSGTGKETQYF. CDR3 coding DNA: TGTGCCAGCAGTAAACCTTCCGGGACAGGGAAAGAGACCCAGTACTTC.

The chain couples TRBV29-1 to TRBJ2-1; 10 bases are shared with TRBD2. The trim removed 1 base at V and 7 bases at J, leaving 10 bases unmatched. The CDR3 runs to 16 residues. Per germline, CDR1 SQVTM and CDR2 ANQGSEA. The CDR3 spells CSVEGLAGDQFNEQFF. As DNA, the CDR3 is TGCAGCGTTGAAGGCCTAGCGGGGGACCAATTTAATGAGCAGTTCTTC.

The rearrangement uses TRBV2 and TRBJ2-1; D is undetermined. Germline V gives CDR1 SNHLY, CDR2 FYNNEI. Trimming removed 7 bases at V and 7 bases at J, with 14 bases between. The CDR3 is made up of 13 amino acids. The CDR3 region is CASTFGKRNEQFF. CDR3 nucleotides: TGTGCCAGCACTTTCGGTAAGAGAAATGAGCAGTTCTTC.

CDR3 in amino acids: CASSLEGGAGGYTF. Here the CDR3 DNA reads TGTGCCAGCAGCTTAGAAGGCGGGGCAGGTGGCTACACCTTC. This chain connects TRBV7-2 to TRBJ1-2; D perhaps matches TRBD1 (5 bases). CDR1 is SGHTA, CDR2 FQGNSA, per germline. Trimming shortened V by 1 base and J by 7 bases, and 13 bases separated the two germline ends. The CDR3 runs 14 residues. The full variable domain, with the rest looked up from reference TRBV7-2 and TRBJ1-2, is GAGVSQSPSNKVTEKGKDVELRCDPISGHTALYWYRQSLGQGLEFLIYFQGNSAPDKSGLPSDRFSAERTGGSVSTLTIQRTQQEDSAVYLCASSLEGGAGGYTFGSGTRLTVV.

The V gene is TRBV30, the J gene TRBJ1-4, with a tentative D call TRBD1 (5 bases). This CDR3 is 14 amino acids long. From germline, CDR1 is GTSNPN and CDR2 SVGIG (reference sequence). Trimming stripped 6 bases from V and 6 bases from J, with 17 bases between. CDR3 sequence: CACRNLGGHEKLFF. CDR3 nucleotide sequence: TGTGCCTGCCGGAACTTGGGGGGTCATGAAAAACTGTTTTTT.

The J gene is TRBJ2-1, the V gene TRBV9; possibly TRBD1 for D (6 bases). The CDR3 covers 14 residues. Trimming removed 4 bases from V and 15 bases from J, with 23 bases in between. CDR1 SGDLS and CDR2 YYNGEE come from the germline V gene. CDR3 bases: TGTGCCAGCAGCTTCCTACTTTCGACAAAGGACAGGTTCTTC. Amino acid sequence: CASSFLLSTKDRFF.

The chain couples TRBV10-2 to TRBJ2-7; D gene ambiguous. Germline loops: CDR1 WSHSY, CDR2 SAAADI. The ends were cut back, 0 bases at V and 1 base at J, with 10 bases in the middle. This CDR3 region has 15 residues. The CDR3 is CASSESAGSSYEQYF. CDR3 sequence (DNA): TGCGCCAGCAGTGAGTCAGCAGGTTCTTCCTACGAGCAGTACTTC.

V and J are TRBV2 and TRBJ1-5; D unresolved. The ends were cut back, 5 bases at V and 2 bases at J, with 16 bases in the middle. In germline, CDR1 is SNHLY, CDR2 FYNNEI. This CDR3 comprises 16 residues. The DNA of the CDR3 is TGTGCCAGCAGTCCCCCAGGCGGGGTGGGCAATCAGCCCCAGCATTTT. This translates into CASSPPGGVGNQPQHF.

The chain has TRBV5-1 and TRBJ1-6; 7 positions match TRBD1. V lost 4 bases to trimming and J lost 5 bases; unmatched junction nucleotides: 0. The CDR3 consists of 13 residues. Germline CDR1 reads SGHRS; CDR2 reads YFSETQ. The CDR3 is CASSGTDNSPLHF. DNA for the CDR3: TGCGCCAGCAGCGGGACAGATAATTCACCCCTCCACTTT. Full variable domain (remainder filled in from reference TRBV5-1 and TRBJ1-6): KAGVTQTPRYLIKTRGQQVTLSCSPISGHRSVSWYQQTPGQGLQFLFEYFSETQRNKGNFPGRFSGRQFSNSRSEMNVSTLELGDSALYLCASSGTDNSPLHFGNGTRLTVT.

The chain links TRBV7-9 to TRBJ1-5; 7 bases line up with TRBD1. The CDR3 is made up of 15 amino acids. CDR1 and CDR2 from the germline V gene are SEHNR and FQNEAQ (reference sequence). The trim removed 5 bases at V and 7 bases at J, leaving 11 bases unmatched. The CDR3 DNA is TGTGCCAGCAGCCCTGGGGGGCAGGGGGGACAGCCCCAGCATTTT. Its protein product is CASSPGGQGGQPQHF. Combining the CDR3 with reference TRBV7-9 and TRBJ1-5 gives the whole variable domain DTGVSQNPRHKITKRGQNVTFRCDPISEHNRLYWYRQTLGQGPEFLTYFQNEAQLEKSRLLSDRFSAERPKGSFSTLEIQRTEQGDSAMYLCASSPGGQGGQPQHFGDGTRLSIL.

CDR3 coding DNA: TGTGCCAGCAGTTATTGGGACTCAAATAGCCAGGAGCAGTTCTTC. This gives the protein CASSYWDSNSQEQFF. The rearrangement joins TRBV6-5 to TRBJ2-1; TRBD2 is a possible D gene (6 bases). Trimming pared 3 bases from V and 10 bases from J, leaving 19 bases between. CDR3 size: 15 residues. The germline gives CDR1 MNHEY, CDR2 SVGAGI.

CDR3 nucleotides: TGTGCCACTAAACGGAACACTGAAGCTTTCTTT. It translates to CATKRNTEAFF. V gene TRBV19 combines with J gene TRBJ1-1; no clear D. V dropped 10 bases and J dropped 1 base, with 7 bases sitting between them. The germline V gene encodes CDR1 LNHDA and CDR2 SQIVND (reference sequence). The CDR3 is 11 amino acids. The complete variable domain, with remaining parts taken from reference TRBV19 and TRBJ1-1, reads DGGITQSPKYLFRKEGQNVTLSCEQNLNHDAMYWYRQDPGQGLRLIYYSQIVNDFQKGDIAEGYSVSREKKESFPLTVTSAQKNPTAFYLCATKRNTEAFFGQGTRLTVV.

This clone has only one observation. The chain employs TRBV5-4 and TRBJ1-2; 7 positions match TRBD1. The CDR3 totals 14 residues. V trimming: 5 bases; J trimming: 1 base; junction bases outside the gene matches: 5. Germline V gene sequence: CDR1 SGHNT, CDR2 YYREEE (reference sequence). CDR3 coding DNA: TGTGCCAGCAGAAGGACAGGATATAACTATGGCTACACCTTC. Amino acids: CASRRTGYNYGYTF.

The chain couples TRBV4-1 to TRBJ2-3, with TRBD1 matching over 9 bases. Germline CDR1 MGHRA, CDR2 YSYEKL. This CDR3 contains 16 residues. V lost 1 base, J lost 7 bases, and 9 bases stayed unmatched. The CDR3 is CASSQAGTGPAHTQYF. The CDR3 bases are TGCGCCAGCAGCCAAGCCGGGACAGGGCCGGCCCATACGCAGTATTTT.

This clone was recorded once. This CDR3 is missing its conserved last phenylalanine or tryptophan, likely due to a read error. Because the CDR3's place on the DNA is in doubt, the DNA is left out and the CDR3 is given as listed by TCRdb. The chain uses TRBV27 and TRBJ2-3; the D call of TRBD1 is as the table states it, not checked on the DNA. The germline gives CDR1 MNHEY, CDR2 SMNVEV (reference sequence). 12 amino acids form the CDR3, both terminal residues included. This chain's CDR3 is CASGKMGAVLAL.

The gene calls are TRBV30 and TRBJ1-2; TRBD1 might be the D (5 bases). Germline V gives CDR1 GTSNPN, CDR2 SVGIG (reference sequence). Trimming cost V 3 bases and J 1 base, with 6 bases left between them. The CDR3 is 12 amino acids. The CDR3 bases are TGTGCCTGGAGGGACATTAACTATGGCTACACCTTC. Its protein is CAWRDINYGYTF.

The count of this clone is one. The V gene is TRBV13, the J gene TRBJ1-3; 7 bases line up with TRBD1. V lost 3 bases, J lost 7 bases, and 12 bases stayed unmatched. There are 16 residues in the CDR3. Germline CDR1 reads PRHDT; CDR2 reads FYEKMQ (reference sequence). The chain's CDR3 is CASSFDRDVDRNTIYF. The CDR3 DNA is TGTGCCAGCAGCTTCGACAGGGATGTTGATAGGAACACCATATATTTT.

The chain's CDR3 is CASSGRGEQYF. The DNA for the CDR3 is TGTGCCAGCAGCGGGCGCGGGGAGCAGTACTTC. The rearrangement links TRBV5-4 to TRBJ2-7; possible D gene TRBD2, 5 bases. The CDR3 runs to 11 residues. Germline values: CDR1 SGHNT, CDR2 YYREEE (reference sequence). V was trimmed by 4 bases and J by 7 bases, leaving 9 bases between them. Looking up the rest from reference TRBV5-4 and TRBJ2-7 gives the full variable domain: ETGVTQSPTHLIKTRGQQVTLRCSSQSGHNTVSWYQQALGQGPQFIFQYYREEENGRGNFPPRFSGLQFPNYSSELNVNALELDDSALYLCASSGRGEQYFGPGTRLTVT.